This T cell receptor beta chain comes out of a study of tumor-infiltrating lymphocytes in primary liver carcinoma (dated by TCRdb to between 2016 and 2019). Concerning the study at large: Surgical resection was performed in China between 2015 and early 2016 on about five patients with histopathologically diagnosed primary liver carcinoma. Of the five patients (three men and two women, aged 30 to 69 years), four had hepatocellular carcinoma and one had combined HCC and intrahepatic cholangiocarcinoma. The tumors of the five patients were staged as T1-T3 N0M0, with maximum diameters ranging from about 4.2 to 10 cm. High reproducibility was observed for the technical replicate repertoires, with mean shared-clone rates approximately 0.9 and correlation coefficients above 0.95. The study combined TCRbeta repertoire sequencing, expression microarrays and whole-exome sequencing across five regions of each liver tumor, with adjacent normal tissue and blood. Each sample produced about 3.65 to 7.5 million productive TCRbeta reads, and read depth showed no significant difference between tissue types. A total of 35 specimens from 5 patients went through TCRbeta repertoire sequencing, namely 25 tumor regions, 5 adjacent noncancerous liver tissues and 5 peripheral blood samples.

This clonotype was observed a single time. Which antigen it targets is not known. It has no much larger one-base neighbor in the sample; base qualities were not kept. Evidence from one read is weak. A constant-region primer and ProtoScript II reverse transcriptase were used to reverse-transcribe TCRbeta-specific cDNA from roughly 480 ng total RNA. Construction of the TCRbeta libraries relied on three nested rounds of multiplex PCR, following a slightly modified ARM-PCR procedure. Each of the first two PCR rounds ran for roughly 9 cycles using multiplex TRBV1-TRBV30 forward primers together with a Cbeta reverse primer. Sample barcodes and Illumina adapters were added in a final 25-cycle PCR using Deep VentR polymerase. Before sequencing, amplicons of 200-500 bp were purified from gel using a QIAquick gel extraction kit. An Illumina HiSeq 2500 was used to sequence the TCRbeta amplicons with 250-bp paired-end reads. As for the authors' bioinformatics: Trimmomatic v0.33 was used to quality-trim the reads, and FLASH v1.2.11 was used to merge paired reads so that full CDR3 sequences could be recovered. V, D and J germline segments were assigned to the rearranged TCRbeta sequences using MiGEC v1.2.1b. Clonotype statistics and Shannon-Wiener diversity indices were calculated with VDJtools v1.0.0. Except for diversity analysis, only the 250 most abundant clonotypes of each sample were used in subsequent analyses to reduce sampling bias. Clones were called with MiXCR by TCRdb after fastp trimmed the public reads at Q25, and only in-frame beta chains were retained. CDR3 protein sequences are deduplicated, and each keeps its most common genes and DNA. For this entry, the V and J calls and clone size follow TCRdb and not the study's own pipeline. In this sample the table shows hundreds of thousands of distinct CDR3 sequences, almost 60% of which occur a single time. The top ten clonotypes cover approximately 15% of the sample.

The CDR3 runs 15 amino acids, cysteine and phenylalanine included. Only CDR3 DNA is held: 45 bases, read in frame from base 1. The junction shows trimming of 5 bases on V and 0 bases on J, plus 10 bases between the germline ends. Points the paper makes about the study in general: Since the samples were bulk and unsorted, there was no way to compare CD4+ and CD8+ T cell repertoires. Only a few patients were included in the study, and the authors note that the findings should be validated in a larger study. The top 250 clones made up a significantly larger repertoire fraction in tumors than in blood (p = 0.039). Pairs of tumor regions showed greater repertoire overlap (mean 36%) than tumor-adjacent pairs (17%) or tumor-blood pairs (about 14%), which is consistent with antigen-driven expansion. Because sequencing covered only the TCR beta chain and unpaired alpha chains were not captured, true repertoire diversity is likely underestimated.

Blood RNA was extracted from unsorted whole blood with TRIzol reagent; germline DNA came from the DNeasy Blood & Tissue kit. At the time of sampling, the patients were treatment-naive and had chronic HBV infection. Around 4 milliliters of peripheral blood were collected into K2EDTA tubes before surgery. The chain is encoded by TRBV12-3 or TRBV12-4 joined to TRBJ1-4; matching of 5 bases hints at TRBD1 as the D gene. This TCR was sampled from a young woman with primary liver carcinoma and hepatitis B virus infection. Sequencing was carried out using peripheral blood. The DNA is as follows: TGTGCCAGCAGTCGTGTCAGGGCAACTAATGAAAAACTGTTTTTT. Translated, it gives CASSRVRATNEKLFF.